The present T cell receptor (beta chain) was sequenced within a study of post-analysis software for immune sequencing data. Across the whole study: The courses of disease that were included comprised relapsing-remitting, secondary progressive and progressive-relapsing multiple sclerosis. Study results and limitations: Among 4 or 5 TRBV segments more frequent in patients than controls were TRBV5-6, TRBV5-1 and TRBV20-1. The F measure placed samples prepared in the same batch into strongly shared clusters. Multiple sclerosis patients had significantly lower normalized Chao1 diversity than controls.

Unique molecular identifiers were present in the TCR beta cDNA libraries. Starting from approximately 1 to 10 million T cells, the study yielded about 500,000 cDNA molecules. TCRdb reprocessed the PCR reads with MiXCR, giving one entry per CDR3 protein. The table shows 750,000 to 950,000 distinct CDR3 sequences, with approximately 57% occurring only once. As for this clonotype: Its antigen is as yet unknown.

Germline-derived CDR1 and CDR2 are LGHDT and YNNKEL (reference sequence). V dropped 6 bases and J dropped 2 bases, with 1 base sitting between them. This CDR3 spans 11 amino acids. V gene TRBV3-1 combines with J gene TRBJ2-2, with D unresolved. Sequencing was carried out using blood. This TCR was recovered from a girl aged 10-17 years with multiple sclerosis. CDR3 in DNA: TGTGCCAGCAGAAACACCGGGGAGCTGTTTTTT. This codes for CASRNTGELFF.